These 31 T cell receptor beta chains were sequenced from one sample in a study of human T cells and chemical hapten exposure. MiXCR, applied by TCRdb to the RACE reads, yields one record per CDR3 protein. The sample shows more than 250,000 distinct CDR3 sequences, 7.5% to 10% of them seen only once. Time point: pre-sensitization, week 0. This sample's treatment: therapeutic diphenylcyclopropenone sensitization with weekly scalp DPC. The specimen was whole blood, collected in connection with sensitization to the hapten diphenylcyclopropenone (DPC). The receptors were gathered from a woman in her forties with alopecia areata. Some clones in this sample may be carry-over from other donors' samples.

About this clonotype itself: Compared with germline, one end of the junction differs, possibly owing to a read error. The rearrangement uses TRBV4-3 and TRBJ2-2, with D unresolved. This CDR3 contains 17 residues. In germline, CDR1 is LGHNA, CDR2 YSLEER. This CDR3 reads CASSQVWRLGNTRELFF. CDR3 nucleotide sequence: TGCGCCAGCAGCCAAGTTTGGCGCTTGGGTAACACCCGGGAGCTGTTTTTT.

The table lists this clonotype with a few counts. The rearrangement links TRBV7-3 to TRBJ2-3; tentative D call: TRBD2 (6 bases). Germline loops: CDR1 SGHTA, CDR2 FQGTGA. This CDR3 has 16 amino acids. V was cut by 8 bases and J by 0 bases, with 18 bases left in between. The CDR3 bases are TGTGCCAGCGCTGGGTTAAGGAGCGGGAGCACAGATACGCAGTATTTT. Translated, it gives CASAGLRSGSTDTQYF.

This clonotype turned up a few times. The rearrangement uses TRBV5-1 and TRBJ2-5; D might be TRBD2 (5 bases). The ends were cut back, 6 bases at V and 5 bases at J, with 14 bases in the middle. CDR1 and CDR2 (germline): SGHRS, YFSETQ. This CDR3 has 13 residues. This CDR3 is CASNDAGGETQYF. DNA for the CDR3: TGCGCCAGCAACGATGCGGGCGGGGAGACCCAGTACTTC. The full variable domain, in which reference TRBV5-1 and TRBJ2-5 provide the parts outside the CDR3, is KAGVTQTPRYLIKTRGQQVTLSCSPISGHRSVSWYQQTPGQGLQFLFEYFSETQRNKGNFPGRFSGRQFSNSRSEMNVSTLELGDSALYLCASNDAGGETQYFGPGTRLLVL.

This clonotype was recorded at least ten times. The CDR3 nucleotides read TGTGCCAGCAGCCAAGAGGGACTACTACTTACAGATACGCAGTATTTT. Protein product: CASSQEGLLLTDTQYF. The J gene is TRBJ2-3, the V gene TRBV4-2, with TRBD2 identical over 7 bases. The CDR3 extends over 16 amino acids. Germline CDR1 and CDR2: LGHNA and YNFKEQ. The V and J ends lost 0 bases and 3 bases, in that order; junction bases with no gene match: 6.

There are many counts of this clonotype. The gene calls are TRBV29-1 and TRBJ1-3, with 7 bases fitting TRBD1. J lost 2 bases, V lost 4 bases, and 2 bases had no gene match. Germline V gene data show CDR1 as SQVTM and CDR2 as ANQGSEA. This CDR3 has 13 amino acids. The CDR3 spells CSVVQGAGNTIYF. CDR3 DNA: TGCAGCGTTGTTCAGGGGGCTGGAAACACCATATATTTT.

This clonotype occurred a few times. The rearrangement uses TRBV12-3 or TRBV12-4 and TRBJ2-3, with 8 bases matching TRBD2. J lost 14 bases, V lost 6 bases, and 16 bases had no gene match. CDR3 size: 14 residues. Written as DNA, the CDR3 is TGTGCCAGCAGGCCCGCCGAGGCTGCGGGGGGTTGGTATTTT. Amino acid sequence: CASRPAEAAGGWYF.

This clonotype was detected many times. J is TRBJ1-1 and V is TRBV12-3 or TRBV12-4; TRBD1 might be the D (5 bases). This CDR3 has 13 amino acids. V dropped 5 bases and J dropped 0 bases, with 7 bases sitting between them. CDR3 protein: CASSIGVNTEAFF. In DNA form, the CDR3 reads TGTGCCAGCAGTATAGGGGTGAACACTGAAGCTTTCTTT.

V and J are TRBV20-1 and TRBJ1-5; D possibly corresponds to TRBD1 (5 bases). CDR1 DFQATT and CDR2 SNEGSKA come from the germline V gene (reference sequence). The CDR3 runs to 15 residues. Trimming took off 5 bases at V and 11 bases at J, with 25 bases between the two ends. In DNA form, the CDR3 reads TGCAGTGCTGGTAACCCCTTAGGGCCAAAAGGGGCCCAGCATTTT. It encodes CSAGNPLGPKGAQHF.

This clonotype was recorded many times. The chain couples TRBV28 to TRBJ1-1; 9 positions agree with TRBD1. The V gene end was trimmed by 3 bases and the J gene end by 3 bases; junction bases not matched to a gene: 8. This CDR3 is built from 16 residues. The germline CDR1 and CDR2 sequences are MDHEN and SYDVKM. The CDR3: CASSLGRQGVYTEAFF. CDR3 in DNA: TGTGCCAGCAGTTTGGGGCGACAGGGGGTGTACACTGAAGCTTTCTTT.

The DNA for the CDR3 is TGTGCCAGCAGTCCCGGACAGGGGCAGGCCAAAAACATTCAGTACTTC. Its protein product is CASSPGQGQAKNIQYF. The V and J genes are TRBV12-3 or TRBV12-4 and TRBJ2-4, with 9 bases identical to TRBD1. The CDR3 is made up of 16 amino acids. The V gene end was trimmed by 5 bases and the J gene end by 1 base; junction bases not matched to a gene: 6.

The J gene is TRBJ2-7, the V gene TRBV15; no clear D. The CDR3 contains 11 residues. Trimming cost V 8 bases and J 4 bases, with 9 bases left between them. CDR1 and CDR2 from the germline V gene are LNHNV and YYDKDF (reference sequence). CDR3 sequence: CATGYGYEQYF. CDR3 nucleotide sequence: TGTGCCACCGGCTATGGTTACGAGCAGTACTTC.

The chain has TRBV7-3 and TRBJ2-7; D is unclear. The CDR3 runs to 14 residues. V shed 10 bases and J shed 0 bases, with 16 bases lying between them. The germline gives CDR1 SGHTA, CDR2 FQGTGA. Written as DNA, the CDR3 is TGTGCCACCGCCCTATCCGCTAGCTCCTACGAGCAGTACTTC. Its translation is CATALSASSYEQYF.

This clonotype has a handful of counts. The chain is built from TRBV7-9 and TRBJ2-1, with 9 bases aligning to TRBD2. J was trimmed by 12 bases and V by 3 bases; bases with no gene match: 12. The germline V gene has CDR1 SEHNR and CDR2 FQNEAQ (reference sequence). The CDR3 covers 15 residues. CDR3: CASSFGTSSQGGQFF. The CDR3 DNA is TGTGCCAGCAGCTTCGGGACTAGCTCCCAGGGGGGGCAGTTCTTC.

This clonotype occurred a few times. This sequence joins TRBV28 and TRBJ2-1, with TRBD2 matching over 7 bases. The CDR3 is 14 residues long. V shed 6 bases and J 7 bases; nucleotides not matched to a gene: 9. Germline V gene lookup returns CDR1 MDHEN and CDR2 SYDVKM. Here the CDR3 reads CASRQTGLFNEQFF. The CDR3 region has the DNA TGTGCCAGCAGACAAACGGGACTATTTAATGAGCAGTTCTTC.

The chain couples TRBV4-2 to TRBJ2-5, with TRBD2 identical over 7 bases. After removal of 0 bases from V and 7 bases from J, the junction contained 8 bases not matched to a gene. The CDR3 covers 15 residues. Per the germline V gene, CDR1 is LGHNA and CDR2 is YNFKEQ. The CDR3 reads CASSQDGLAAGTQYF. The CDR3 DNA is TGTGCCAGCAGCCAAGATGGGCTAGCGGCGGGGACCCAGTACTTC.

There are many counts of this clonotype. The CDR3 sequence: CASSSGPYQPQHF. For the CDR3, the DNA is TGTGCCAGCAGCTCCGGGCCTTATCAGCCCCAGCATTTT. The gene calls are TRBV7-2 and TRBJ1-5; unclear D gene. The CDR3 sequence is 13 residues long. Trimming shortened V by 4 bases and J by 5 bases, and 9 bases separated the two germline ends. Germline V gene sequence: CDR1 SGHTA, CDR2 FQGNSA.

This clonotype was recorded many times. The chain carries TRBV15 and TRBJ1-1, with TRBD1 matching over 8 bases. Germline V gene sequence: CDR1 LNHNV, CDR2 YYDKDF (reference sequence). The CDR3 length is 16 residues. V gave up 0 bases and J gave up 13 bases; unmatched junction bases: 16. CDR3 nucleotides: TGTGCCACCAGCAGAGAAACGCAGGGGGCGCGGGGTCTCTTTTTCTTT. It encodes CATSRETQGARGLFFF.

This clonotype was seen only a few times. The chain employs TRBV5-6 and TRBJ2-2; no firm D call. Trimming took 4 bases from V and 0 from J, leaving 7 bases between them. Germline CDR1 reads SGHDT; CDR2 reads YYEEEE. This CDR3 comprises 14 residues. CDR3: CASSVVANTGELFF. The CDR3 nucleotides read TGTGCCAGCAGCGTTGTCGCGAACACCGGGGAGCTGTTTTTT. The variable domain in full, with the rest retrieved from reference TRBV5-6 and TRBJ2-2, is DAGVTQSPTHLIKTRGQQVTLRCSPKSGHDTVSWYQQALGQGPQFIFQYYEEEERQRGNFPDRFSGHQFPNYSSELNVNALLLGDSALYLCASSVVANTGELFFGEGSRLTVL.

This clonotype was recorded a few times. This chain connects TRBV2 to TRBJ1-1, with 7 positions matching TRBD1. V shed 6 bases, J shed 1 base, and the junction held 5 bases outside the gene matches. Germline CDR1 and CDR2: SNHLY and FYNNEI. The CDR3 contains 14 residues. The chain's CDR3 is CASRERTGNTEAFF. For the CDR3, the DNA is TGTGCCAGCAGAGAAAGGACAGGGAACACTGAAGCTTTCTTT.

There are many counts of this clonotype. V and J are TRBV9 and TRBJ2-3, with TRBD1 identical over 10 bases. The CDR3 runs to 15 residues. The J segment lost 7 bases and the V segment lost 2 bases, leaving 7 bases of the junction unmatched. CDR1 SGDLS and CDR2 YYNGEE come from the germline V gene. The CDR3 nucleotides are TGTGCCAGCAGCGTCGGGACAGGGGCGAGGAATACGCAGTATTTT. Amino acid sequence: CASSVGTGARNTQYF. The full variable domain, with the rest looked up from reference TRBV9 and TRBJ2-3, is DSGVTQTPKHLITATGQRVTLRCSPRSGDLSVYWYQQSLDQGLQFLIQYYNGEERAKGNILERFSAQQFPDLHSELNLSSLELGDSALYFCASSVGTGARNTQYFGPGTRLTVL.

At least ten counts were recorded for this clonotype. The chain uses TRBV28 and TRBJ1-5; D gene unclear. The CDR3 consists of 16 residues. V dropped 5 bases and J dropped 2 bases, with 16 bases sitting between them. The germline V gene has CDR1 MDHEN and CDR2 SYDVKM. The CDR3: CASSPPYSVRNQPQHF. The CDR3 DNA reads TGTGCCAGCAGTCCCCCGTACAGCGTCCGCAATCAGCCCCAGCATTTT.

The rearrangement links TRBV3-1 to TRBJ2-3, with 13 bases that match TRBD2. The germline gives CDR1 LGHDT, CDR2 YNNKEL (reference sequence). Trimming took 4 bases from V and 7 from J; bases not matched to a gene: 8. The CDR3 consists of 16 residues. CDR3 coding DNA: TGTGCCAGCAGCCGATCACTAGCGGGAGGGCTGAATACGCAGTATTTT. Its protein product is CASSRSLAGGLNTQYF.

The chain is built from TRBV19 and TRBJ1-5; 7 bases align to TRBD1. The CDR3 spans 14 residues. Germline V gives CDR1 LNHDA, CDR2 SQIVND (reference sequence). The junction had 6 bases not matched to a gene; V was cut back by 5 bases and J by 5 bases. CDR3 DNA: TGTGCCAGTAGTCTAGGGGGCGGGTATCAGCCCCAGCATTTT. This translates into CASSLGGGYQPQHF.

This clonotype came up once. The chain has TRBV7-2 and TRBJ2-5, with TRBD2 matching over 14 bases. This CDR3 is 18 amino acids long. V lost 5 bases to trimming and J lost 2 bases; unmatched junction nucleotides: 10. Germline loops: CDR1 SGHTA, CDR2 FQGNSA. CDR3 protein: CASSPRLAGGPWQETQYF. The CDR3 nucleotides read TGTGCCAGCAGCCCTCGACTAGCGGGAGGGCCTTGGCAAGAGACCCAGTACTTC.

This clonotype occurred a few times. The chain has TRBV7-9 and TRBJ2-2; D remains unclear. This CDR3 has 12 amino acids. Germline loops: CDR1 SEHNR, CDR2 FQNEAQ (reference sequence). V was shortened by 4 bases and J by 3 bases, with 3 bases between the two germline ends. Here the CDR3 DNA reads TGTGCCAGCAGCTCGGACACCGGGGAGCTGTTTTTT. Its translation: CASSSDTGELFF.

The chain has TRBV6-5 and TRBJ1-1, with TRBD1 identical over 7 bases. The CDR3 is 13 residues long. V lost 2 bases, J lost 8 bases, and 5 bases stayed unmatched. Per the germline V gene, CDR1 is MNHEY and CDR2 is SVGAGI. The CDR3 sequence is CASSYRQGGEAFF. The CDR3 region has the DNA TGTGCCAGCAGTTACCGGCAGGGGGGAGAAGCTTTCTTT.

The rearrangement joins TRBV3-1 to TRBJ1-3; D call uncertain. With 4 bases removed from V and 0 bases from J, the gap between germline ends came to 10 bases. Germline CDR1 reads LGHDT; CDR2 reads YNNKEL (reference sequence). The CDR3 is 15 amino acids. DNA for the CDR3: TGTGCCAGCAGCCCGAGGGTCAGCTCTGGAAACACCATATATTTT. Residues: CASSPRVSSGNTIYF.

This clonotype came up a few times. The chain joins TRBV2 to TRBJ2-3; 13 bases line up with TRBD2. The CDR3 has 15 residues. The germline V gene encodes CDR1 SNHLY and CDR2 FYNNEI. The V gene end was trimmed by 5 bases and the J gene end by 10 bases; junction bases not matched to a gene: 9. The CDR3 coding sequence is TGTGCCAGCAGTAGGACTAGCGGGAGAGGTAACGCGCAGTATTTT. Residues: CASSRTSGRGNAQYF. The variable domain in full, with the rest retrieved from reference TRBV2 and TRBJ2-3, is EPEVTQTPSHQVTQMGQEVILRCVPISNHLYFYWYRQILGQKVEFLVSFYNNEISEKSEIFDDQFSVERPDGSNFTLKIRSTKLEDSAMYFCASSRTSGRGNAQYFGPGTRLTVL.

The chain is built from TRBV7-9 and TRBJ2-3; 11 bases map to TRBD2. The V and J ends lost 4 bases and 6 bases, in that order; junction bases with no gene match: 6. Per germline, CDR1 SEHNR and CDR2 FQNEAQ (reference sequence). The CDR3 extends over 15 amino acids. The CDR3 loop is CASSYTSGRSDTQYF. The CDR3 DNA reads TGTGCCAGCAGCTATACTAGCGGGAGATCGGATACGCAGTATTTT.

This sequence joins TRBV6-5 and TRBJ2-7; tentative D call: TRBD1 (6 bases). CDR3 size: 16 residues. V was pared by 0 bases and J by 3 bases, with 15 bases between. Germline V gene data show CDR1 as MNHEY and CDR2 as SVGAGI. The CDR3 loop reads CASSYSKATGHYEQYF. The DNA of the CDR3 is TGTGCCAGCAGTTACTCGAAGGCGACAGGTCACTACGAGCAGTACTTC.

The sample holds many counts of this clonotype. J is TRBJ1-2 and V is TRBV4-3; TRBD1 matches 7 bases. The CDR3 is 15 amino acids. In germline, CDR1 is LGHNA, CDR2 YSLEER. Trimming at V came to 2 bases and at J to 3 bases, leaving 6 bases not matched to a gene. The CDR3 reads CASSQRTDRDYGYTF. In nucleotides, the CDR3 is TGCGCCAGCAGCCAACGGACTGACAGGGACTATGGCTACACCTTC.